The rows below give T cell receptor beta chains drawn from one sample of a study of blood T cells in healthy people across ages. TCRdb re-called the 5' RACE reads with MiXCR, one entry per CDR3 protein. The sample has some 760,000 distinct CDR3 sequences; 20% to 25% are singletons. In addition, the sample was reused for a study of T cells of mothers and their children.

Material: blood. These TCRs come from a boy aged 5 to 17 in good health. Both conserved end residues are part of each CDR3. The order of the fields is J gene, V gene, D gene, clone size, CDR3 protein, CDR3 DNA. The D gene is left open where the match is weak. Expanded clones get a size class; other rows say once, few or many, or leave the size out.

j_gene: TRBJ2-2; v_gene: TRBV29-1; d_gene: .; abundance: .; CDR3aa: CSVGFNTGELFF; CDR3nt: TGCAGCGTTGGGTTTAACACCGGGGAGCTGTTTTTT
j_gene: TRBJ2-7; v_gene: TRBV11-2; d_gene: TRBD1; abundance: .; CDR3aa: CASSFELLGTASYEQYF; CDR3nt: TGTGCCAGCAGCTTCGAGCTACTCGGGACAGCCTCCTACGAGCAGTACTTC
j_gene: TRBJ2-7; v_gene: TRBV28; d_gene: TRBD1; abundance: .; CDR3aa: CASSLWGQGCEQYF; CDR3nt: TGTGCCAGCAGTTTATGGGGACAGGGCTGCGAGCAGTACTTC
j_gene: TRBJ2-5; v_gene: TRBV3-1; d_gene: .; abundance: .; CDR3aa: CASSPDWGLNDGETQYF; CDR3nt: TGTGCCAGCAGCCCTGATTGGGGTCTGAACGACGGGGAGACCCAGTACTTC
j_gene: TRBJ2-1; v_gene: TRBV12-3/TRBV12-4; d_gene: .; abundance: once; CDR3aa: CASSPVVGEQFF; CDR3nt: TGTGCCAGCAGCCCCGTTGTTGGGGAGCAGTTCTTC
j_gene: TRBJ1-2; v_gene: TRBV7-9; d_gene: .; abundance: few; CDR3aa: CASSFFGEVNYGYTF; CDR3nt: TGTGCCAGCAGCTTTTTCGGGGAAGTTAACTATGGCTACACCTTC
j_gene: TRBJ1-1; v_gene: TRBV19; d_gene: .; abundance: .; CDR3aa: CASSLGGVSNTEAFF; CDR3nt: TGTGCCAGTAGTCTGGGGGGGGTATCGAACACTGAAGCTTTCTTT
j_gene: TRBJ1-2; v_gene: TRBV9; d_gene: .; abundance: few; CDR3aa: CASSVAPLGYGYTF; CDR3nt: TGTGCCAGCAGCGTAGCCCCCCTGGGGTATGGCTACACCTTC
j_gene: TRBJ2-3; v_gene: TRBV7-2; d_gene: .; abundance: few; CDR3aa: CASSLAQNTDTQYF; CDR3nt: TGTGCCAGCAGCTTAGCCCAGAACACAGATACGCAGTATTTT
j_gene: TRBJ1-2; v_gene: TRBV12-3/TRBV12-4; d_gene: .; abundance: few; CDR3aa: CASSLALGRGEYGYTF; CDR3nt: TGTGCCAGCAGTTTAGCGCTCGGCCGGGGAGAATATGGCTACACCTTC
j_gene: TRBJ2-7; v_gene: TRBV27; d_gene: TRBD1; abundance: few; CDR3aa: CASSPGQGISEQYF; CDR3nt: TGTGCCAGCAGCCCCGGACAGGGGATAAGCGAGCAGTACTTC
j_gene: TRBJ2-5; v_gene: TRBV4-3; d_gene: TRBD1; abundance: .; CDR3aa: CASSPRDRGTETQYF; CDR3nt: TGCGCCAGCAGCCCCCGGGACAGGGGGACAGAGACCCAGTACTTC
j_gene: TRBJ2-1; v_gene: TRBV29-1; d_gene: TRBD2; abundance: few; CDR3aa: CSGGRTSGDNEQFF; CDR3nt: TGCAGCGGAGGGAGGACTAGCGGGGACAATGAGCAGTTCTTC
j_gene: TRBJ1-1; v_gene: TRBV6-5; d_gene: .; abundance: few; CDR3aa: CASSYLYTTTEAFF; CDR3nt: TGTGCCAGCAGTTACCTGTACACCACCACTGAAGCTTTCTTT
j_gene: TRBJ2-5; v_gene: TRBV4-1; d_gene: .; abundance: .; CDR3aa: CASSQLITGQTQETQYF; CDR3nt: TGCGCCAGCAGCCAACTCATAACCGGACAGACACAAGAGACCCAGTACTTC
j_gene: TRBJ1-1; v_gene: TRBV29-1; d_gene: .; abundance: few; CDR3aa: CSVDEGGNTEAFF; CDR3nt: TGCAGCGTTGACGAGGGGGGGAACACTGAAGCTTTCTTT
j_gene: TRBJ2-1; v_gene: TRBV20-1; d_gene: .; abundance: few; CDR3aa: CSASLRRDDYNEQFF; CDR3nt: TGCAGTGCTAGTCTCCGGAGGGACGACTACAATGAGCAGTTCTTC
j_gene: TRBJ1-1; v_gene: TRBV5-8; d_gene: .; abundance: .; CDR3aa: CASSLTRSHTEAFF; CDR3nt: TGTGCCAGCAGCTTGACGAGAAGCCACACTGAAGCTTTCTTT
j_gene: TRBJ1-1; v_gene: TRBV5-1; d_gene: .; abundance: few; CDR3aa: CASSLGPMNTEAFF; CDR3nt: TGTGCCAGCAGTTTGGGCCCGATGAACACTGAAGCTTTCTTT
j_gene: TRBJ2-5; v_gene: TRBV7-2; d_gene: TRBD2; abundance: few; CDR3aa: CASNLDAGGPKTQYF; CDR3nt: TGTGCCAGCAACTTAGATGCGGGGGGGCCGAAGACCCAGTACTTC
j_gene: TRBJ2-7; v_gene: TRBV20-1; d_gene: .; abundance: .; CDR3aa: CSARRGSSYEQYF; CDR3nt: TGCAGTGCTAGAAGGGGGAGCTCCTACGAGCAGTACTTC
j_gene: TRBJ2-7; v_gene: TRBV15; d_gene: .; abundance: few; CDR3aa: CATSRDYNTGPYEQYF; CDR3nt: TGTGCCACCAGCAGAGATTATAACACCGGACCCTACGAGCAGTACTTC
j_gene: TRBJ2-7; v_gene: TRBV9; d_gene: .; abundance: .; CDR3aa: CASSVAGDEQYF; CDR3nt: TGTGCCAGCAGCGTAGCCGGGGACGAGCAGTACTTC
j_gene: TRBJ1-2; v_gene: TRBV20-1; d_gene: TRBD1; abundance: .; CDR3aa: CSARARTGTVIHGYTF; CDR3nt: TGCAGTGCTAGAGCCCGGACCGGGACAGTCATCCATGGCTACACCTTC
j_gene: TRBJ1-5; v_gene: TRBV3-1; d_gene: TRBD1; abundance: many; CDR3aa: CASSQTGDQPQHF; CDR3nt: TGTGCCAGCAGCCAGACAGGGGACCAGCCCCAGCATTTT
j_gene: TRBJ2-5; v_gene: TRBV3-1; d_gene: .; abundance: .; CDR3aa: CASSQTVYGPAQETQYF; CDR3nt: TGTGCCAGCAGCCAAACAGTTTATGGACCAGCGCAAGAGACCCAGTACTTC
j_gene: TRBJ2-1; v_gene: TRBV15; d_gene: TRBD2; abundance: few; CDR3aa: CATSSLDGGGSGRSYNEQFF; CDR3nt: TGTGCCACCAGCAGCCTTGACGGCGGCGGGAGCGGAAGGTCCTACAATGAGCAGTTCTTC
j_gene: TRBJ2-7; v_gene: TRBV29-1; d_gene: TRBD1; abundance: few; CDR3aa: CSVLQGAREQYF; CDR3nt: TGCAGCGTCTTACAGGGGGCGCGGGAGCAGTACTTC
j_gene: TRBJ2-5; v_gene: TRBV6-1; d_gene: .; abundance: few; CDR3aa: CASSNELGVGETQYF; CDR3nt: TGTGCCAGCAGCAATGAACTCGGGGTTGGAGAGACCCAGTACTTC
j_gene: TRBJ2-5; v_gene: TRBV28; d_gene: TRBD1; abundance: few; CDR3aa: CASRRTGMWETQYF; CDR3nt: TGTGCCAGCAGACGGACAGGGATGTGGGAGACCCAGTACTTC
j_gene: TRBJ2-7; v_gene: TRBV7-3; d_gene: .; abundance: .; CDR3aa: CASSSHLRGKSEQYF; CDR3nt: TGTGCCAGCAGCAGTCACTTGAGGGGGAAAAGCGAGCAGTACTTC
j_gene: TRBJ2-1; v_gene: TRBV29-1; d_gene: TRBD2; abundance: .; CDR3aa: CSVPTSGRVNEQFF; CDR3nt: TGCAGCGTGCCAACTAGCGGGAGGGTCAATGAGCAGTTCTTC
j_gene: TRBJ2-7; v_gene: TRBV29-1; d_gene: TRBD1; abundance: few; CDR3aa: CSGTGGKMGEQYF; CDR3nt: TGCAGCGGTACAGGGGGGAAAATGGGCGAGCAGTACTTC
j_gene: TRBJ2-5; v_gene: TRBV10-3; d_gene: .; abundance: .; CDR3aa: CAISDYSLSTYELYF; CDR3nt: TGTGCCATCAGTGATTACAGTCTTTCAACCTACGAGCTGTACTTC
j_gene: TRBJ2-1; v_gene: TRBV20-1; d_gene: TRBD2; abundance: .; CDR3aa: CSATSGESSYNEQFF; CDR3nt: TGCAGTGCTACTAGCGGCGAAAGCTCCTACAATGAGCAGTTCTTC
j_gene: TRBJ2-2; v_gene: TRBV9; d_gene: .; abundance: many; CDR3aa: CASSVGLAGELFF; CDR3nt: TGTGCCAGCAGCGTAGGCCTGGCCGGGGAGCTGTTTTTT
j_gene: TRBJ2-1; v_gene: TRBV20-1; d_gene: .; abundance: few; CDR3aa: CSASLVPVRYEQFF; CDR3nt: TGCAGTGCTAGTTTAGTACCAGTAAGGTATGAGCAGTTCTTC
j_gene: TRBJ2-5; v_gene: TRBV5-1; d_gene: .; abundance: few; CDR3aa: CASSYLGHSTERLF; CDR3nt: TGCGCCAGCAGCTATCTCGGGCACTCCACTGAGCGGCTCTTC
j_gene: TRBJ1-1; v_gene: TRBV5-1; d_gene: .; abundance: few; CDR3aa: CASSLARVNTEAFF; CDR3nt: TGCGCCAGCAGCTTGGCCAGGGTGAACACTGAAGCTTTCTTT
j_gene: TRBJ2-2; v_gene: TRBV2; d_gene: TRBD2; abundance: .; CDR3aa: CASSYGGTGNTGELFF; CDR3nt: TGTGCCAGCAGTTACGGGGGGACCGGGAACACCGGGGAGCTGTTTTTT
j_gene: TRBJ2-1; v_gene: TRBV20-1; d_gene: .; abundance: few; CDR3aa: CSARGTYNEQFF; CDR3nt: TGCAGTGCTAGAGGCACGTACAATGAGCAGTTCTTC
j_gene: TRBJ2-7; v_gene: TRBV20-1; d_gene: .; abundance: .; CDR3aa: CSVVSNYEQYF; CDR3nt: TGCAGTGTAGTCAGTAACTACGAGCAGTACTTC
j_gene: TRBJ2-7; v_gene: TRBV5-5; d_gene: .; abundance: few; CDR3aa: CASSSDKSSYEQYF; CDR3nt: TGTGCCAGCAGCTCGGACAAGAGCTCCTACGAGCAGTACTTC
j_gene: TRBJ2-5; v_gene: TRBV7-2; d_gene: .; abundance: .; CDR3aa: CASSLARGREQYF; CDR3nt: TGTGCCAGCAGCTTAGCGAGGGGAAGGGAGCAGTACTTC
j_gene: TRBJ2-3; v_gene: TRBV11-2; d_gene: TRBD2; abundance: .; CDR3aa: CASSLDWRLAGADTQYF; CDR3nt: TGTGCCAGCAGCTTAGATTGGCGTCTAGCGGGGGCAGATACGCAGTATTTT